This T cell receptor beta chain was recovered during a study of blood T cell repertoires in COVID-19. About the study: The United States, Italy and Spain were the sources of the acute and convalescent COVID-19 samples. T cells, B-cell-depleted T cells, or PBMCs supplied cDNA or gDNA.

Per the study methods: Amplification of reference gene primers provided the estimated nucleated cell counts. TCRdb keeps only in-frame clones here, not all; method: immunoSEQ multiplex PCR. The V and J calls and the clone size are those of that table, but D and trimming were determined from the DNA. The repertoire has approximately 250,000 clones, around four fifths of them found once; the top ten carry 3.5% to 5.5%. The sequenced sample was peripheral blood. This sequence originates from a man aged 60 to 75 who had recovered from COVID-19.

CDR3 DNA: TGTGCCAGCAGCCCCACCCCGGGACAGGGGAGCGATACGCAGTATTTT. This encodes CASSPTPGQGSDTQYF. The genes are TRBV5-6 and TRBJ2-3; the match to TRBD1 covers 10 bases. Per germline, CDR1 SGHDT and CDR2 YYEEEE. V shed 4 bases and J 6 bases; nucleotides not matched to a gene: 11. The CDR3 runs 16 residues.